The next 18 T cell receptor beta chains were all read from a single sample in a study of T-cell memory formation after mild COVID-19. MiXCR was run by TCRdb on the 5' RACE reads, yielding one entry per CDR3 protein. The data show a few hundred thousand distinct CDR3 sequences, around 27% seen once. The sample was PBMCs or a T cell subset sorted from them (not recorded which). These receptors originate from an adult woman who had mild COVID-19 (a few samples of this study predate the infection). Cell type and time point are not known.

The chain couples TRBV20-1 to TRBJ2-1, with 9 positions matching TRBD2. After removal of 6 bases from V and 6 bases from J, the junction contained 15 bases not matched to a gene. The CDR3 length is 16 residues. Germline V CDR1 and CDR2: DFQATT, SNEGSKA (reference sequence). The CDR3: CSAQLAGGPLGNEQFF. The CDR3 DNA follows: TGCAGTGCCCAACTGGCGGGGGGGCCTCTGGGCAATGAGCAGTTCTTC.

The rearrangement uses TRBV9 and TRBJ2-3; TRBD2 aligns across 7 bases. This CDR3 spans 17 amino acids. Losses at the gene ends were 0 bases for V and 6 bases for J; bases not matched to a gene: 13. Germline V gene sequence: CDR1 SGDLS, CDR2 YYNGEE. The CDR3 nucleotides read TGTGCCAGCAGCGTAGTACCCCAGGCTAGCGGTATGGATACGCAGTATTTT. Its translation is CASSVVPQASGMDTQYF.

CDR3 nucleotide sequence: TGCGCCAGCAGCGGGGGGAACTCCTACGAGCAGTACTTC. Protein sequence: CASSGGNSYEQYF. This chain uses TRBV5-1 with TRBJ2-7; tentatively, D is TRBD2 (6 bases). Trimming stripped 4 bases from V and 0 bases from J, with 8 bases between. The germline gives CDR1 SGHRS, CDR2 YFSETQ. The CDR3 totals 13 residues.

The J gene is TRBJ2-3, the V gene TRBV30; possible D gene TRBD1, 6 bases. The CDR3 length is 13 residues. Germline CDR1 GTSNPN, CDR2 SVGIG (reference sequence). V lost 4 bases to trimming and J lost 2 bases, with 10 bases between them. The CDR3 DNA follows: TGTGCCTGGAATGGACAGATCACAGATACGCAGTATTTT. Residues: CAWNGQITDTQYF.

This chain connects TRBV4-2 to TRBJ1-1; D not certain. This CDR3 spans 15 amino acids. Germline assignment: CDR1 LGHNA and CDR2 YNFKEQ. Trimming took off 0 bases at V and 6 bases at J, with 14 bases between the two ends. DNA for the CDR3: TGTGCCAGCAGCCAAGATAGGGCGGGGATGGCTGAAGCTTTCTTT. Its translation: CASSQDRAGMAEAFF.

A few counts support this clonotype. This chain links TRBV11-2 with TRBJ2-5; D may be TRBD2 (5 bases). V dropped 5 bases and J dropped 5 bases, with 9 bases sitting between them. This CDR3 contains 12 residues. CDR1 and CDR2 from the germline V gene are SGHAT and FQNNGV. CDR3 DNA: TGTGCCAGCAGCCGGGATCGGGAGACCCAGTACTTC. The encoded protein is CASSRDRETQYF.

The chain combines TRBV6-6 with TRBJ2-1; 11 nucleotides match TRBD1. The CDR3 is 16 residues long. Per the germline V gene, CDR1 is MNHNY and CDR2 is SVGAGI (reference sequence). V was clipped by 0 bases and J by 9 bases; unmatched bases: 7. The CDR3 DNA follows: TGTGCCAGCAGTTACTCGATGGGACAGGGGGTCGCTGAGCAGTTCTTC. Its translation: CASSYSMGQGVAEQFF.

The V and J genes are TRBV10-3 and TRBJ2-1; D is perhaps TRBD2 (5 bases). Per the germline V gene, CDR1 is ENHRY and CDR2 is SYGVKD. This CDR3 contains 12 residues. Trimming stripped 8 bases from V and 5 bases from J, with 10 bases between. The CDR3 DNA sequence: TGTGCCATCGACGCGGGCAACAATGAGCAGTTCTTC. This gives the protein CAIDAGNNEQFF.

This clonotype was found a few times. The chain is built from TRBV29-1 and TRBJ2-5, with 7 bases fitting TRBD1. J lost 5 bases, V lost 7 bases, and 7 bases had no gene match. CDR3 length equals 12 residues. Germline values: CDR1 SQVTM, CDR2 ANQGSEA. The CDR3 here is CSAQGNGETQYF. The DNA of the CDR3 is TGCAGCGCACAGGGGAATGGGGAGACCCAGTACTTC.

This clonotype has just a few counts. The rearrangement links TRBV5-1 to TRBJ2-3; D tentatively reads TRBD1 or TRBD2 (5 bases each). Germline loops: CDR1 SGHRS, CDR2 YFSETQ. V was trimmed by 4 bases and J by 4 bases, leaving 10 bases between them. This CDR3 region has 13 residues. CDR3 protein: CASSLGPPDTQYF. The CDR3 DNA reads TGCGCCAGCAGCCTGGGACCTCCAGATACGCAGTATTTT.

This sequence joins TRBV12-5 and TRBJ2-3, with 10 nucleotides matching TRBD2. V trimming: 0 bases; J trimming: 6 bases; junction bases outside the gene matches: 6. CDR3 size: 16 residues. Germline CDR1 LGHNT, CDR2 FRNRAP. The CDR3 sequence: CASGLVLAGVSDTQYF. CDR3 bases: TGTGCTAGTGGTTTGGTTCTAGCGGGGGTATCGGATACGCAGTATTTT.

The chain is built from TRBV10-3 and TRBJ2-5; possibly TRBD1 or TRBD2 for D (6 bases each). V was pared by 3 bases and J by 0 bases, with 17 bases between. The CDR3 totals 17 residues. CDR1 and CDR2 (germline): ENHRY, SYGVKD. CDR3 protein: CAISDGGGGLYQETQYF. The CDR3 DNA reads TGTGCCATCAGTGATGGTGGAGGGGGGCTGTACCAAGAGACCCAGTACTTC.

The J gene is TRBJ2-7, the V gene TRBV12-3 or TRBV12-4; D is unresolved. This CDR3 contains 13 residues. V was clipped by 4 bases and J by 3 bases, with 10 bases between them. The CDR3 DNA reads as TGTGCCAGCAGTTACGGTCCTCACTACGAGCAGTACTTC. This gives the protein CASSYGPHYEQYF.

This chain links TRBV20-1 with TRBJ2-1, with 7 bases fitting TRBD2. The CDR3 is 15 residues long. Per the germline V gene, CDR1 is DFQATT and CDR2 is SNEGSKA (reference sequence). The V segment lost 3 bases and the J segment 7 bases; nucleotides outside the gene matches: 12. CDR3 nucleotides: TGCAGTGCTAGGGCTGCTGGGGGGGGACTGAATGAGCAGTTCTTC. Translation gives CSARAAGGGLNEQFF.

The DNA for the CDR3 is TGTGCCTGGAGTGGGCGGAATTTTAATTCACCCCTCCACTTT. This encodes CAWSGRNFNSPLHF. The chain combines TRBV30 with TRBJ1-6; D ambiguous. V was pared by 1 base and J by 6 bases, with 10 bases between. The germline gives CDR1 GTSNPN, CDR2 SVGIG (reference sequence). The CDR3 totals 14 residues.

The rearrangement joins TRBV5-1 to TRBJ1-2; perhaps TRBD1 as D (5 bases). The germline V and J ends were trimmed by 2 bases and 8 bases, with 25 bases remaining between them. Germline V gives CDR1 SGHRS, CDR2 YFSETQ. The CDR3 loop spans 17 amino acids. The CDR3 region is CASSFSLGVTTPDGYTF. The CDR3 region has the DNA TGCGCCAGCAGCTTTTCGCTAGGGGTAACGACGCCGGACGGCTACACCTTC. Looking up the rest from reference TRBV5-1 and TRBJ1-2 gives the full variable domain: KAGVTQTPRYLIKTRGQQVTLSCSPISGHRSVSWYQQTPGQGLQFLFEYFSETQRNKGNFPGRFSGRQFSNSRSEMNVSTLELGDSALYLCASSFSLGVTTPDGYTFGSGTRLTVV.

The table lists this clonotype with a few counts. The V and J genes are TRBV5-1 and TRBJ2-4; D assignment may be TRBD1 or TRBD2 (5 bases each). Germline V gives CDR1 SGHRS, CDR2 YFSETQ. V lost 7 bases and J 8 bases, leaving 22 bases between the germline ends. The CDR3 consists of 15 residues. The CDR3 DNA sequence: TGCGCCAGCTCGAAACCGGAGGACAATGAGGACATTCAGTACTTC. This sequence encodes CASSKPEDNEDIQYF.

The chain combines TRBV5-6 with TRBJ2-7, with D unclear. CDR1 and CDR2 from the germline V gene are SGHDT and YYEEEE. Trimming stripped 4 bases from V and 2 bases from J, with 7 bases between. The CDR3 is made up of 12 amino acids. The CDR3 sequence is CASSKQTYEQYF. DNA of the CDR3: TGTGCCAGCAGCAAACAGACCTACGAGCAGTACTTC.